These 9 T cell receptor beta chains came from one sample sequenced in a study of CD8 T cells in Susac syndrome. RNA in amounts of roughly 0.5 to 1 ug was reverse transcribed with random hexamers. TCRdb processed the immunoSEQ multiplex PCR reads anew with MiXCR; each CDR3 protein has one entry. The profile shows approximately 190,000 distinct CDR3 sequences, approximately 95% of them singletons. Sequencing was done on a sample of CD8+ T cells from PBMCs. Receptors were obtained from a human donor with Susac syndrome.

The CDR3 region is CASSRQDYEQYF. The CDR3 DNA is TGTGCCAGCAGTCGACAGGACTACGAGCAGTACTTC. V and J are TRBV2 and TRBJ2-7, with D perhaps TRBD1 (6 bases). CDR1 is SNHLY, CDR2 FYNNEI, per germline. With 5 bases removed from V and 3 bases from J, the gap between germline ends came to 8 bases. This CDR3 has 12 amino acids. Combining the CDR3 with reference TRBV2 and TRBJ2-7 gives the whole variable domain EPEVTQTPSHQVTQMGQEVILRCVPISNHLYFYWYRQILGQKVEFLVSFYNNEISEKSEIFDDQFSVERPDGSNFTLKIRSTKLEDSAMYFCASSRQDYEQYFGPGTRLTVT.

DNA of the CDR3: TGCGCCAGCAGATCCGGGACAGGGGGATCACCCCTCCACTTT. Residues: CASRSGTGGSPLHF. The chain uses TRBV4-1 and TRBJ1-6; 11 bases are shared with TRBD1. Germline CDR1 MGHRA, CDR2 YSYEKL. J lost 10 bases, V lost 6 bases, and 5 bases had no gene match. This CDR3 comprises 14 residues.

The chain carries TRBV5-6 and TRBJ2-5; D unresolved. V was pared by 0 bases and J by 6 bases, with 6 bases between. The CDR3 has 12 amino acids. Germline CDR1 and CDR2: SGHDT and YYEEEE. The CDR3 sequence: CASSLDRQTQYF. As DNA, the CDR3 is TGTGCCAGCAGCTTGGACAGACAGACCCAGTACTTC.

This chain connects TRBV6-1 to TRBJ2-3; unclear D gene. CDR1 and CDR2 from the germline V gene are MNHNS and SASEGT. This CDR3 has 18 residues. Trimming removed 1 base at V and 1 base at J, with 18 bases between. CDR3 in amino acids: CASSEVVEDYQGTDTQYF. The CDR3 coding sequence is TGTGCCAGCAGTGAAGTGGTGGAAGATTATCAGGGCACAGATACGCAGTATTTT.

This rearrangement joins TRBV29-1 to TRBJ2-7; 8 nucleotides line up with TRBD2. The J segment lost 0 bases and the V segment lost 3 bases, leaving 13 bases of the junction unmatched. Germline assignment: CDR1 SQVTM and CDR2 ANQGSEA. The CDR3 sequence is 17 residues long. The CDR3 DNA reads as TGCAGCGTTGAGGACCCTTTTGCGGGGGGCCCCTCCTACGAGCAGTACTTC. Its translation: CSVEDPFAGGPSYEQYF.

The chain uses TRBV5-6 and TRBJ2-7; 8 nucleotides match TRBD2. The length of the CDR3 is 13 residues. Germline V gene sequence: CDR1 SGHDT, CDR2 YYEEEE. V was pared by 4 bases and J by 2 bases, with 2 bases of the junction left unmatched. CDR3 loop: CASSTGRAYEQYF. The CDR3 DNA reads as TGTGCCAGCAGCACCGGGAGGGCCTACGAGCAGTACTTC.

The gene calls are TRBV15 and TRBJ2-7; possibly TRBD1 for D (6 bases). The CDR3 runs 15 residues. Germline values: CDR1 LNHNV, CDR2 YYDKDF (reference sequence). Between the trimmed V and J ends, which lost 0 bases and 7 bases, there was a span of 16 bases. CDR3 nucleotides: TGTGCCACCAGCAGAGATGTCGGACAGTCGTGGGAGCAGTACTTC. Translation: CATSRDVGQSWEQYF.

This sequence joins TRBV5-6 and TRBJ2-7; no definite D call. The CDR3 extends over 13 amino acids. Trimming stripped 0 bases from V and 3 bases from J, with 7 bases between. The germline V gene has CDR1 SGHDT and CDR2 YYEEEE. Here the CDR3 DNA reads TGTGCCAGCAGCTTGGAATATAGCTACGAGCAGTACTTC. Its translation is CASSLEYSYEQYF.

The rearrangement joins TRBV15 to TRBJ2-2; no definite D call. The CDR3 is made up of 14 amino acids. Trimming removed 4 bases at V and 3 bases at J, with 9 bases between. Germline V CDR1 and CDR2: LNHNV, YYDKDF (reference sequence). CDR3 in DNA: TGTGCCACCAGCAAAGCCTCGGACACCGGGGAGCTGTTTTTT. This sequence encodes CATSKASDTGELFF.